These 9 T cell receptor beta chains were all obtained from the same sample, sequenced in a study of control samples from healthy donors and cancer patients. Measured with immunoSEQ multiplex PCR; TCRdb has only the in-frame clones, and not every one. The sample includes under 150,000 clones, 89% of them seen just once. The sequenced material came from PBMCs. The source of these receptors is a man aged 50 to 60 with head and neck cancer.

Here the CDR3 reads CASSDRAETGELFF. In DNA, the CDR3 is TGCGCCAGCTCGGACAGGGCCGAAACCGGGGAGCTGTTTTTT. The chain uses TRBV5-1 and TRBJ2-2; the match to TRBD1 covers 8 bases. J was trimmed by 5 bases and V by 7 bases; bases with no gene match: 7. Germline V gene data show CDR1 as SGHRS and CDR2 as YFSETQ. The CDR3 consists of 14 residues.

This chain joins TRBV5-8 and TRBJ2-2; D remains unclear. The germline gives CDR1 SGHTS, CDR2 YDEGEE. V was pared by 3 bases and J by 1 base, with 10 bases between. CDR3 length equals 15 residues. CDR3 residues: CASSSPYGNTGELFF. The CDR3 DNA is TGTGCCAGCAGCTCCCCGTACGGGAACACCGGGGAGCTGTTTTTT.

The V call is TRBV24-1, the J call TRBJ2-1, with 11 bases that match TRBD2. CDR3 length equals 15 residues. Germline V gene sequence: CDR1 KGHDR, CDR2 SFDVKD. The V gene end was trimmed by 6 bases and the J gene end by 6 bases; junction bases not matched to a gene: 6. The CDR3 is CATSLAGGSLNEQFF. DNA of the CDR3: TGTGCCACCAGTCTAGCGGGAGGTTCTCTCAATGAGCAGTTCTTC.

J is TRBJ2-7 and V is TRBV3-1 (or the pseudogene TRBV3-2); 10 positions agree with TRBD2. Losses at the gene ends were 3 bases for V and 4 bases for J; bases not matched to a gene: 9. Germline V gene data show CDR1 as LGHDT and CDR2 as YNNKEL (reference sequence). The CDR3 covers 16 residues. The CDR3 coding sequence is TGTGCCAGCAGCCAGACGGCTAGCGGGAGTTCGTACGAGCAGTACTTC. This gives the protein CASSQTASGSSYEQYF.

This rearrangement joins TRBV6-2 or TRBV6-3 to TRBJ2-3; possible D gene TRBD2, 6 bases. This CDR3 contains 14 residues. Germline CDR1 is MNHEY and CDR2 is SVGEGT. The V and J ends lost 6 bases and 5 bases respectively, with 15 bases between them. The CDR3 sequence is CASSLRLDRDTQYF. The CDR3 DNA sequence: TGTGCCAGCAGCCTTCGACTAGACAGAGATACGCAGTATTTT.

The V and J genes are TRBV10-3 and TRBJ2-2; perhaps D is TRBD1 or TRBD2 (5 bases each). The germline CDR1 and CDR2 sequences are ENHRY and SYGVKD. The V end was cut by 8 bases, the J end by 3 bases, with 13 bases between. The CDR3 runs 14 residues. CDR3 in amino acids: CAIGDRGDTGELFF. The CDR3 bases are TGTGCCATCGGGGATAGAGGGGACACCGGGGAGCTGTTTTTT.

This chain uses TRBV10-2 with TRBJ2-4, with 9 bases lining up with TRBD1. This CDR3 spans 16 amino acids. Germline V gene lookup returns CDR1 WSHSY and CDR2 SAAADI. The J segment lost 0 bases and the V segment lost 6 bases, leaving 6 bases of the junction unmatched. CDR3 in amino acids: CASRAPGQGAKNIQYF. CDR3 DNA sequence: TGCGCCAGCAGGGCACCGGGACAGGGAGCCAAAAACATTCAGTACTTC.

The chain has TRBV20-1 and TRBJ2-5; D not certain. Germline CDR1 and CDR2: DFQATT and SNEGSKA (reference sequence). The V and J ends lost 3 bases and 4 bases respectively, with 9 bases between them. CDR3 length: 12 amino acids. This chain's CDR3 is CSASVSLETQYF. CDR3 bases: TGCAGTGCTAGTGTTAGTCTAGAGACCCAGTACTTC.

The V call is TRBV2, the J call TRBJ2-7; 12 positions agree with TRBD2. The V segment lost 3 bases and the J segment 0 bases; nucleotides outside the gene matches: 15. There are 20 residues in the CDR3. Germline V lookup: CDR1 SNHLY, CDR2 FYNNEI. DNA for the CDR3: TGTGCCAGCAGTGAGTCAGCTAGCGGGAGGGGCGCCCTAAGCTCCTACGAGCAGTACTTC. It codes for CASSESASGRGALSSYEQYF.